The clone carrying this T cell receptor beta chain has ten or more counts. This entry comes from a study of neurological immune-mediated disorders. The cDNA was produced through 5'RACE with 10-nucleotide random UMIs. MiXCR was run by TCRdb on the 5' RACE reads, yielding one entry per CDR3 protein. Among tens of thousands of distinct CDR3 sequences listed, about 6.9% were seen once. The CDR3 spans 14 residues. V was shortened by 0 bases and J by 4 bases, with 7 bases between the two germline ends. The V gene is TRBV12-3 or TRBV12-4, the J gene TRBJ1-5; D gene unclear. What was sequenced was CD4+ T cells from blood. This TCR was recovered from a woman aged 40 to 50 in good health. CDR3 amino acids: CASSLADLNQPQHF. CDR3 nucleotide sequence: TGTGCCAGCAGTTTAGCGGACCTTAATCAGCCCCAGCATTTT.